This TCR beta chain was sequenced during a study of cytomegalovirus exposure and HLA in healthy donors (dated by TCRdb to about 2017). Turning to the overall study: The 500 to 800 repertoires of the first cohort and the 120 validation repertoires were produced on the same platform, according to a later analysis. The aim of the study was to test whether cataloging public T cell receptors could identify signatures of past pathogen exposure. Besides the first cohort of 666 subjects, a separate validation cohort made up of 120 different subjects was used. The study combined high-throughput TCR immunosequencing, statistical association of individual TCRs with disease status, and machine learning to predict cytomegalovirus infection status.

As regards this clone: Its antigen target is currently unknown. No quality values exist for individual bases; no much larger clone is one base distant.

V drops 5 bases and J drops 2 bases, leaving 16 bases in between. Based on the germline V gene (reference sequence), the CDR1 and CDR2 sequences are MNHEY and SMNVEV. From the cysteine up to the phenylalanine, the CDR3 has a length of 15 residues. Of all the DNA, just the CDR3 is kept, 45 bases in frame from base 1. Donors formed part of the validation cohort, which comprised over a hundred subjects and was distinct from the first cohort of 550 to 850 subjects. The library was built by means of the immunoSEQ multiplex PCR assay. As for how the authors treated the data: A statistical classification framework was developed to diagnose cytomegalovirus status using the catalog of TCR beta chain sequences. TCRdb took over this immuneACCESS table, retaining in-frame rearrangements with V and J assigned. Such tables are incomplete; in checked studies, under half of the missing clones stem from an unresolved V gene, and the remainder is unexplained. V, J and clone size are those of that table, while D and trimming were read from the DNA. A total of 130,000 or so clones appear in this sample, about 87% of them only once. The ten top clones hold 6.2% of the sample.

The research as a whole found: Of the cluster scores, approximately 94% were above 0 in a later analysis, which found that TCRs clustered in the first cohort also tended to co-occur in the roughly 130 validation repertoires. Most TCR sequences were observed very rarely across donors, whereas some public TCRs were present in many individuals. A later analysis had no HLA typing for the validation cohort, so co-occurrence there was scored across all 130 or so repertoires. According to the authors, the approach could potentially be generalized to other disease states and immunological phenotypes. In vitro tests confirmed that three of the cytomegalovirus-associated TCR beta chains recognize cytomegalovirus antigens. In the study, some 160 TCR beta chains were listed as associated with cytomegalovirus. Cytomegalovirus status was reported to be diagnosed by the classifier with high specificity and sensitivity in both the original and validation cohorts.

The sequence derives from a woman aged 30 to 39 in good health and CMV-seropositive. Rearrangement joined TRBV27 to TRBJ2-7, and TRBD2 may be the D gene, going by 6 matching bases. The sequenced sample was PBMCs. CDR3 region: CASSGSKGLAYEQYF. At the DNA level, the sequence is TGTGCCAGCAGTGGCAGCAAGGGACTCGCCTACGAGCAGTACTTC.